These T cell receptor beta chains were read from a single sample in a study of T cell responses to AZD1222 COVID-19 vaccine. Using immunoSEQ multiplex PCR, the repertoire was profiled, and TCRdb retains in-frame clones only, with some absent. The data show about 55,000 clones, roughly 87% seen once. Sequenced material: peripheral blood, taken on day 0 of AZD1222 vaccination. The origin of the receptors is an adult in good health. Both conserved end residues are part of each CDR3. Fields, in order: J gene, clone size, V gene, D gene, CDR3 protein, CDR3 DNA. The D gene is left open where the match is weak. Clone size is shown for a subset of rows, as once, few, many or a class of expanded clone.

>TRBJ1-6|.|TRBV7-2|.
CASSLGPGLGNSPLHF
TGTGCCAGCAGCTTAGGCCCGGGACTGGGGAATTCACCCCTCCACTTT
>TRBJ1-4|once|TRBV6-5|TRBD1
CASSYGGRGGEKLFF
TGTGCCAGCAGTTACGGCGGCAGGGGGGGTGAAAAACTGTTTTTT
>TRBJ2-7|.|TRBV18|.
CASSPPGIYEQYF
TGTGCCAGCTCACCTCCAGGGATTTACGAGCAGTACTTC
>TRBJ1-3|.|TRBV25-1|.
CASSESRIHSGNTIYF
TGTGCCAGCAGTGAATCAAGGATTCACTCTGGAAACACCATATATTTT
>TRBJ2-7|few|TRBV19|TRBD1
CASSLWTGDHEQYF
TGTGCCAGTAGTCTCTGGACAGGGGACCACGAGCAGTACTTC
>TRBJ1-1|.|TRBV6-5|.
CASSYSPNLNTEAFF
TGTGCCAGCAGTTACTCCCCCAACTTAAACACTGAAGCTTTCTTT
>TRBJ2-6|few|TRBV10-1|.
CASSEGRVSSGANVLTF
TGCGCCAGCAGTGAAGGCAGGGTTAGCTCTGGGGCCAACGTCCTGACTTTC
>TRBJ2-3|.|TRBV7-3|TRBD2
CASSPGTSGGPADTQYF
TGTGCCAGCAGCCCTGGGACTAGCGGGGGGCCCGCAGATACGCAGTATTTT
>TRBJ1-3|few|TRBV5-6|.
CASSFGVGNTIYF
TGTGCCAGCAGCTTTGGGGTTGGAAACACCATATATTTT
>TRBJ2-1|.|TRBV4-1|.
CASSQASEQFF
TGCGCCAGCAGCCAGGCTTCGGAGCAGTTCTTC
>TRBJ2-5|.|TRBV19|TRBD1
CASSTGGTYRDRDQETQYF
TGTGCCAGTAGTACTGGGGGTACTTACCGGGACAGGGACCAAGAGACCCAGTACTTC
>TRBJ2-7|.|TRBV11-2|.
CASSNIQDYEQYF
TGTGCCAGCAGCAACATACAGGATTACGAGCAGTACTTC
>TRBJ2-7|.|TRBV12-5|.
CASGSGGIPYEQYF
TGTGCTAGTGGGTCCGGGGGTATACCCTACGAGCAGTACTTC
>TRBJ2-7|.|TRBV4-2|TRBD1
CASSQEGQGSYEQYF
TGTGCCAGCAGCCAAGAGGGACAGGGTTCCTACGAGCAGTACTTC
>TRBJ2-3|.|TRBV28|.
CASSFPGTDTQYF
TGTGCCAGCAGTTTCCCAGGCACAGATACGCAGTATTTT
>TRBJ2-6|.|TRBV27|.
CARSSGANVLTF
TGTGCCAGGAGCTCTGGGGCCAACGTCCTGACTTTC
>TRBJ2-7|.|TRBV6-5|.
CASSYSDGASYEQYF
TGTGCCAGCAGTTATTCGGACGGAGCTTCCTACGAGCAGTACTTC
>TRBJ1-5|.|TRBV28|.
CASSSGGIRQPQHF
TGTGCCAGCAGTTCTGGGGGTATTCGTCAGCCCCAGCATTTT
>TRBJ2-7|.|TRBV27|.
CASSLGGGNYEQYF
TGTGCCAGCAGTTTAGGAGGGGGCAACTACGAGCAGTACTTC
>TRBJ2-7|.|TRBV2|.
CASSAQQGLLEQYF
TGTGCCAGCAGTGCTCAACAGGGTTTACTTGAGCAGTACTTC
>TRBJ2-2|.|TRBV27|.
CASSLGHTNTGELFF
TGTGCCAGCAGTTTGGGGCACACGAACACCGGGGAGCTGTTTTTT
>TRBJ2-7|.|TRBV25-1|.
CASSETGEIVYEQYF
TGTGCCAGCAGCGAGACAGGAGAAATAGTCTACGAGCAGTACTTC